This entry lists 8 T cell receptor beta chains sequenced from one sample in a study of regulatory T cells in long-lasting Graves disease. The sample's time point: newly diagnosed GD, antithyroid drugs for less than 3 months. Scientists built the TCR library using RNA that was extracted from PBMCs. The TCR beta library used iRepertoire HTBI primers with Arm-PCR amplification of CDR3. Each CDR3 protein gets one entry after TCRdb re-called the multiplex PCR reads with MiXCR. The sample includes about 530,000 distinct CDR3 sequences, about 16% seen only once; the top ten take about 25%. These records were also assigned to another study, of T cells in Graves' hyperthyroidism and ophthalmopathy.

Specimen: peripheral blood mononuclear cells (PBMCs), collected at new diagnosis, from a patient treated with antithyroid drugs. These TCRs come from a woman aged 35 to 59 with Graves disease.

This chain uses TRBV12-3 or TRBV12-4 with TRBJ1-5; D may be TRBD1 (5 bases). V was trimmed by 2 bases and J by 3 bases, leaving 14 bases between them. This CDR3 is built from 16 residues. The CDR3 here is CASSLRGSNSNQPQHF. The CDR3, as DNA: TGTGCCAGCAGTTTACGGGGCTCTAATTCCAATCAGCCCCAGCATTTT.

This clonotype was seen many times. CDR3 protein: CASSLQNGESYEQYF. CDR3 in DNA: TGCGCCAGCAGCTTACAAAACGGGGAGTCCTACGAGCAGTACTTC. The chain links TRBV5-1 to TRBJ2-7, with D maybe TRBD2 (5 bases). Per the germline V gene, CDR1 is SGHRS and CDR2 is YFSETQ. This CDR3 has 15 amino acids. V shed 2 bases and J shed 1 base, with 13 bases lying between them.

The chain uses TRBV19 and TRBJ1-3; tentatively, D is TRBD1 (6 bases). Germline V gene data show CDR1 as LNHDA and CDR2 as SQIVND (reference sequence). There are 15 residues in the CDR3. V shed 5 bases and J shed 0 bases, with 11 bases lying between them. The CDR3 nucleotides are TGTGCCAGTAGTGGGGGACACCACTCTGGAAACACCATATATTTT. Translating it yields CASSGGHHSGNTIYF.

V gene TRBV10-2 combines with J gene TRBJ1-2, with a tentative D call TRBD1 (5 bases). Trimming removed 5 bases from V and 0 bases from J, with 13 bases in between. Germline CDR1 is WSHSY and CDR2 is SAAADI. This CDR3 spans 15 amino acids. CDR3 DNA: TGCGCCAGCAGTCTGAGTAGGGGCGCTAACTATGGCTACACCTTC. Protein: CASSLSRGANYGYTF.

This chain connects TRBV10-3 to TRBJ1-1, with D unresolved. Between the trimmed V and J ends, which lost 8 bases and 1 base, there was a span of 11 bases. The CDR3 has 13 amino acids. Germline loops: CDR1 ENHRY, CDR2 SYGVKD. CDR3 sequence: CAIAPRTNTEAFF. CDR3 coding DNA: TGTGCCATCGCCCCCAGAACGAACACTGAAGCTTTCTTT.

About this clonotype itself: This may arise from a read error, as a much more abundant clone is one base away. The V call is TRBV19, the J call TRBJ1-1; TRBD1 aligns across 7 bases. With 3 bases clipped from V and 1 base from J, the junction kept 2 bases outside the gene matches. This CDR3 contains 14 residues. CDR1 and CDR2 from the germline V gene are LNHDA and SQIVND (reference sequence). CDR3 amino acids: CASSMGQTNTEAFF. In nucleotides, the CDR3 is TGTGCCAGTAGTATGGGACAGACGAACACTGAAGCTTTCTTT.

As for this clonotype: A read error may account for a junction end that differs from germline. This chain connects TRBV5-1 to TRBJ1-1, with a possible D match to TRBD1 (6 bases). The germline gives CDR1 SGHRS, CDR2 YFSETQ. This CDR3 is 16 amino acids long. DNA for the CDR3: TGTGCCAGCAGCCTAGCGGGGGGCGGTAACTACACTGAAGCTTTCTTT. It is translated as CASSLAGGGNYTEAFF.

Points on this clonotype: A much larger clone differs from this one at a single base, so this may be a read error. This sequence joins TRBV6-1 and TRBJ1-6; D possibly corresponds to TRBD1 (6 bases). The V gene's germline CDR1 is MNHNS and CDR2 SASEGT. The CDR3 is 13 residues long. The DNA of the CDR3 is TGTGCCAGCAGACAGGGAGAACGGTCACCCCTCTACTTT. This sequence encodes CASRQGERSPLYF.